These 13 T cell receptor beta chains originate from one sample sequenced in a study of OX40 agonist ivuxolimab in advanced cancers. Using immunoSEQ multiplex PCR, the repertoire was profiled, and TCRdb retains in-frame clones only, with some absent. The sample has 83,000 or so clones, around four fifths seen once. The sample consisted of CD4+ or CD8+ T cells sorted from blood, taken in a trial of the OX40 agonist ivuxolimab. These receptors all come from an adult with an advanced solid tumor such as melanoma, head and neck, liver or kidney cancer.

The gene calls are TRBV6-4 and TRBJ2-5; the match to TRBD2 covers 7 bases. Germline lookup yields CDR1 MRHNA and CDR2 SNTAGT. This CDR3 contains 15 residues. The junction had 11 bases not matched to a gene; V was cut back by 0 bases and J by 10 bases. The CDR3 sequence is CASSDSREGNRGQYF. The DNA for the CDR3 is TGTGCCAGCAGTGACTCGAGGGAGGGGAATCGGGGCCAGTACTTC.

This rearrangement joins TRBV7-3 to TRBJ2-7, with 11 nucleotides matching TRBD2. V trimming: 5 bases; J trimming: 6 bases; junction bases outside the gene matches: 15. CDR3 length: 17 residues. Germline values: CDR1 SGHTA, CDR2 FQGTGA. The CDR3 spells CASSPASGGTKSGEQYF. The CDR3 coding sequence is TGTGCCAGCAGCCCAGCTAGCGGGGGGACAAAATCGGGCGAGCAGTACTTC.

CDR3 sequence reads: CASRRTSGTDTQYF. As DNA, the CDR3 is TGTGCCAGCCGGAGGACTAGCGGGACAGATACGCAGTATTTT. The chain recombines TRBV7-2 with TRBJ2-3, with 11 nucleotides matching TRBD2. The V gene's germline CDR1 is SGHTA and CDR2 FQGNSA. The CDR3 consists of 14 residues. Trimming at V came to 8 bases and at J to 3 bases, leaving 4 bases not matched to a gene.

The rearrangement joins TRBV2 to TRBJ2-1; 7 positions agree with TRBD1. The V gene's germline CDR1 is SNHLY and CDR2 FYNNEI. V shed 7 bases, J shed 3 bases, and the junction held 12 bases outside the gene matches. The CDR3 loop spans 16 amino acids. The CDR3 nucleotides read TGTGCCAGCATTGTAAACCCCGGGACAGACTACAATGAGCAGTTCTTC. This translates into CASIVNPGTDYNEQFF.

CDR3 sequence reads: CASSRQGSGTEAFF. Here the CDR3 DNA reads TGTGCCAGCAGTCGACAGGGATCGGGCACTGAAGCTTTCTTT. This chain uses TRBV2 with TRBJ1-1, with 7 positions matching TRBD1. CDR3 length: 14 amino acids. V trimming: 5 bases; J trimming: 4 bases; junction bases outside the gene matches: 7. Germline CDR1 and CDR2: SNHLY and FYNNEI.

V is TRBV4-3 and J is TRBJ1-2, with no clear D. This CDR3 spans 13 amino acids. V was clipped by 0 bases and J by 8 bases, with 10 bases between them. Germline V gene data show CDR1 as LGHNA and CDR2 as YSLEER. The CDR3 nucleotides are TGCGCCAGCAGCCAAGATGCCGGGCGCGGCTACACCTTC. This encodes CASSQDAGRGYTF.

The chain links TRBV30 to TRBJ2-1; possibly TRBD2 for D (5 bases). V was shortened by 2 bases and J by 4 bases, with 12 bases between the two germline ends. The length of the CDR3 is 14 residues. Per the germline V gene, CDR1 is GTSNPN and CDR2 is SVGIG (reference sequence). The DNA for the CDR3 is TGTGCCTGGAGTAAGGGAGTAGAGTACAATGAGCAGTTCTTC. It encodes CAWSKGVEYNEQFF.

The chain carries TRBV6-5 and TRBJ1-3; a possible D gene is TRBD1 (6 bases). This CDR3 has 15 residues. Germline CDR1 is MNHEY and CDR2 is SVGAGI. Between the trimmed V and J ends, which lost 4 bases and 4 bases, there was a span of 14 bases. The CDR3 DNA sequence: TGTGCCAGCAGTTTACAGGGCGCTGGAGGAAACACCATATATTTT. Translating it yields CASSLQGAGGNTIYF.

This rearrangement joins TRBV5-5 to TRBJ2-5; D uncertain. Germline values: CDR1 SGHKS, CDR2 YYEKEE (reference sequence). V was pared by 4 bases and J by 1 base, with 11 bases between. This CDR3 region has 14 residues. CDR3 amino acids: CASSMADGQETQYF. The CDR3 DNA reads as TGTGCCAGCAGCATGGCAGATGGCCAAGAGACCCAGTACTTC.

The J gene is TRBJ2-1, the V gene TRBV7-2, with 11 bases fitting TRBD2. The V segment lost 5 bases and the J segment 3 bases; nucleotides outside the gene matches: 6. The CDR3 consists of 16 residues. Germline values: CDR1 SGHTA, CDR2 FQGNSA. In DNA, the CDR3 is TGTGCCAGCAGCCTACGACTAGCGGGGAACTACAATGAGCAGTTCTTC. Encoded protein: CASSLRLAGNYNEQFF.

The J gene is TRBJ2-5, the V gene TRBV6-6, with 7 bases lining up with TRBD2. Germline lookup yields CDR1 MNHNY and CDR2 SVGAGI (reference sequence). The CDR3 has 14 amino acids. J was trimmed by 3 bases and V by 6 bases; bases with no gene match: 7. The CDR3 DNA reads as TGTGCCAGCAGGCCTAGCGGTATGAAAGAGACCCAGTACTTC. Its translation is CASRPSGMKETQYF.

This chain links TRBV6-5 with TRBJ1-2; 7 nucleotides align to TRBD1. The V gene end was trimmed by 5 bases and the J gene end by 5 bases; junction bases not matched to a gene: 8. CDR1 and CDR2 from the germline V gene are MNHEY and SVGAGI. This CDR3 is 14 amino acids long. This CDR3 reads CASSKGGQSYGYTF. CDR3 in DNA: TGTGCCAGCAGTAAGGGGGGACAGAGTTATGGCTACACCTTC.

This clone was counted a single time. This chain connects TRBV19 to TRBJ2-4; 7 bases line up with TRBD2. The germline V gene has CDR1 LNHDA and CDR2 SQIVND (reference sequence). There are 14 residues in the CDR3. Germline trimming cut 7 bases from V and 1 base from J; bases unmatched to any gene: 4. The CDR3 spells CASKDGGAKNIQYF. The CDR3 nucleotides are TGTGCCAGTAAGGACGGGGGGGCCAAAAACATTCAGTACTTC.